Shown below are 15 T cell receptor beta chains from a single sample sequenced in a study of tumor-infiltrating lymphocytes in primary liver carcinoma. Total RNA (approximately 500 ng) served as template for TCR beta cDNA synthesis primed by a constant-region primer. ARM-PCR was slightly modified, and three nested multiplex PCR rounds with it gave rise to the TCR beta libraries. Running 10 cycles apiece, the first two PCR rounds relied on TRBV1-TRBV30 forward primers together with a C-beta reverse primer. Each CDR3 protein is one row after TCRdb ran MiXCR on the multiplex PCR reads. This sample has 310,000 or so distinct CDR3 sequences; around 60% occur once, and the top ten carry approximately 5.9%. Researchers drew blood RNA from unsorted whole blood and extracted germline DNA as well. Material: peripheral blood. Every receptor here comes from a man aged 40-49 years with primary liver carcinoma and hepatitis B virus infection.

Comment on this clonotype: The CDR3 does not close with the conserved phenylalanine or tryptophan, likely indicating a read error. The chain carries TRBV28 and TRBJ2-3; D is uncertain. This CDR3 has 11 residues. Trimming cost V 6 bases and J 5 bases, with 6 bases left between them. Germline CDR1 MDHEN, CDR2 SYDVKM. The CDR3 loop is CASSIGDTQYI. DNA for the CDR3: TGTGCCAGCAGCATAGGAGATACGCAGTATATT.

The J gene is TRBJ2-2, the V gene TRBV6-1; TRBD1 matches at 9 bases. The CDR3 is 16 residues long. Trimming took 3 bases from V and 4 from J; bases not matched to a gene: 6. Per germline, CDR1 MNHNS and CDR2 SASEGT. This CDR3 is CASSDPQGAGTGELFF. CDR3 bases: TGTGCCAGCAGTGACCCACAGGGGGCGGGCACCGGGGAGCTGTTTTTT.

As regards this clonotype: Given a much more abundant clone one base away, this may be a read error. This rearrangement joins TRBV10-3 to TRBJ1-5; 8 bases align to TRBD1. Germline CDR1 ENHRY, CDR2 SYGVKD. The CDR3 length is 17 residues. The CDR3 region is CAINESRTGTSNQPQHF. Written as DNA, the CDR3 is TGTGCCATCAATGAGTCGAGGACAGGGACCAGCAATCAGCCCCAGCATTTT.

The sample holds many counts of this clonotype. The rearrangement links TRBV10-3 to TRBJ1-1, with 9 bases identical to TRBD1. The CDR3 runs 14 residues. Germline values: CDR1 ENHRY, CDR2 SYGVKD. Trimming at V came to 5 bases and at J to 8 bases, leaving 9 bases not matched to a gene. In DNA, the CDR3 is TGTGCCATCAGTTGGGACAGGGCGAAAGGGGAAGCTTTCTTT. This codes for CAISWDRAKGEAFF.

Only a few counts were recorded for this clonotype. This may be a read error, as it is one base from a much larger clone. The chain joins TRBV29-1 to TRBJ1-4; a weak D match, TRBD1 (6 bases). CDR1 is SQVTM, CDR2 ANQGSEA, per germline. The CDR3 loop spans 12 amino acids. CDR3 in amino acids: CNVVAGAEKLFF. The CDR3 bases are TGCAACGTTGTGGCAGGGGCCGAAAAACTGTTTTTT.

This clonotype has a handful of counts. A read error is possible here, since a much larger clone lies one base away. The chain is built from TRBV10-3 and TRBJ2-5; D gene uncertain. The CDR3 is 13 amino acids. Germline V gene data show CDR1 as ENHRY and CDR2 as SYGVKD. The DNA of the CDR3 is TGTGCCAACAGTGAGTCGAAATCGGAGACCCAGTACTTC. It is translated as CANSESKSETQYF.

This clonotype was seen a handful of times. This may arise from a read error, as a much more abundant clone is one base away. CDR3 in DNA: TGCGCCAGCAGCGGCAACAGGGGTAGGGACGAGCAGTACTTC. Amino acid sequence: CASSGNRGRDEQYF. The chain has TRBV4-3 and TRBJ2-7, with 7 bases matching TRBD1. Trimming at V came to 5 bases and at J to 5 bases, leaving 9 bases not matched to a gene. This CDR3 spans 14 amino acids. The germline gives CDR1 LGHNA, CDR2 YSLEER.

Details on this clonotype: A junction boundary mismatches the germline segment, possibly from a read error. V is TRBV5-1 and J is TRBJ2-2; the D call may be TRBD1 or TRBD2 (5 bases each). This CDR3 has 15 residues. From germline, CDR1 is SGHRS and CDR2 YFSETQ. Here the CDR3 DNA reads TGCGCCAGCCAAGCTACAGACTGGGGCACCGGGGAGCTTTTTTTT. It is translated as CASQATDWGTGELFF.

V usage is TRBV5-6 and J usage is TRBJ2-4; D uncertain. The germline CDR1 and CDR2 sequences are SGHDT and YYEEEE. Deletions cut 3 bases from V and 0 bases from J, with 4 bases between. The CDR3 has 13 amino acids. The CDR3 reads CASSSVAKNIQYF. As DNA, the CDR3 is TGTGCCAGCAGCTCGGTAGCCAAAAACATTCAGTACTTC.

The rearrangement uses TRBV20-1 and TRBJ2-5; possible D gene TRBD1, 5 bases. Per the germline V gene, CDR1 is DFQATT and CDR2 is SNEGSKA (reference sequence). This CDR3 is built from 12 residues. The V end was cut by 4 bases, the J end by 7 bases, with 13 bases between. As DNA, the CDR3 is TGCAGTGCTACAAGTACTACAGGGACCCAGTACTTC. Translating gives CSATSTTGTQYF.

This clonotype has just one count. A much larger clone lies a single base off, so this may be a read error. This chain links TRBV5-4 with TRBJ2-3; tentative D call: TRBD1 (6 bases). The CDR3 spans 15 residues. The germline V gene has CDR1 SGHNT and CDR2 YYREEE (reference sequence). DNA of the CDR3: TGTGCCATCAGCTCCCCTCAGGGGAGAACAGATACGCAGTATTTT. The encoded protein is CAISSPQGRTDTQYF.

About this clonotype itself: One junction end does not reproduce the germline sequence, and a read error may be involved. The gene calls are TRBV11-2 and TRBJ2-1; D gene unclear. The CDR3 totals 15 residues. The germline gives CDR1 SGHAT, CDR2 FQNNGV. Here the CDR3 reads CASNLDLIIYNEQSF. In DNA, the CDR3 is TGTGCCAGCAACTTAGATCTCATAATTTACAATGAGCAGTCCTTC.

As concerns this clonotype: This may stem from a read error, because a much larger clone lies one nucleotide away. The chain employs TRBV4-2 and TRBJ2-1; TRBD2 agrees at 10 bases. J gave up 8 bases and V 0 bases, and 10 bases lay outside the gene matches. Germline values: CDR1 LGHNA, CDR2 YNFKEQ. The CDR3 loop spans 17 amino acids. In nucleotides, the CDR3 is TGTGCCAGCAGCCAAGATCCCGCTAGCGGGAGATACGATGAGCAGTTCTTC. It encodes CASSQDPASGRYDEQFF.

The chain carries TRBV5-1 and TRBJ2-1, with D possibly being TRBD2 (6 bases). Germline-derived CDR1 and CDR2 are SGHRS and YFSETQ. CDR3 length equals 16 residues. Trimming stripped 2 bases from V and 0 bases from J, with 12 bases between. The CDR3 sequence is CASSFTSGLSYNEQFF. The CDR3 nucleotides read TGCGCCAGCAGCTTCACTTCGGGACTCTCCTACAATGAGCAGTTCTTC.

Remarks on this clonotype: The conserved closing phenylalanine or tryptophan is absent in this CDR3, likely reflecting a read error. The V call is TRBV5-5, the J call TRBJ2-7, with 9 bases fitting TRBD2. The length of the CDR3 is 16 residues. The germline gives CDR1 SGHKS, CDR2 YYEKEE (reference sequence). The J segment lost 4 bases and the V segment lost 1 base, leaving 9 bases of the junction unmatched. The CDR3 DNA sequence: TGTGCCAGCAGCTTGAGTCTGGCTAGCGGGATATACGAGCAGTACCTC. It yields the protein CASSLSLASGIYEQYL.